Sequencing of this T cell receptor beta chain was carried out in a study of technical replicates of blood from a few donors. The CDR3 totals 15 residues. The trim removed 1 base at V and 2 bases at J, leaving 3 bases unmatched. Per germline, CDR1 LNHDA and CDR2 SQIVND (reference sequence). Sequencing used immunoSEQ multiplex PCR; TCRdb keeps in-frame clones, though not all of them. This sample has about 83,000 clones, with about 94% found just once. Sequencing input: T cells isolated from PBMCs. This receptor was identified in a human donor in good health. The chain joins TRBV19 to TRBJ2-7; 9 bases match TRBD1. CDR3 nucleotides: TGTGCCAGTAGTATAGTAGGGACAGGGCCCTACGAGCAGTACTTC. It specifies CASSIVGTGPYEQYF.